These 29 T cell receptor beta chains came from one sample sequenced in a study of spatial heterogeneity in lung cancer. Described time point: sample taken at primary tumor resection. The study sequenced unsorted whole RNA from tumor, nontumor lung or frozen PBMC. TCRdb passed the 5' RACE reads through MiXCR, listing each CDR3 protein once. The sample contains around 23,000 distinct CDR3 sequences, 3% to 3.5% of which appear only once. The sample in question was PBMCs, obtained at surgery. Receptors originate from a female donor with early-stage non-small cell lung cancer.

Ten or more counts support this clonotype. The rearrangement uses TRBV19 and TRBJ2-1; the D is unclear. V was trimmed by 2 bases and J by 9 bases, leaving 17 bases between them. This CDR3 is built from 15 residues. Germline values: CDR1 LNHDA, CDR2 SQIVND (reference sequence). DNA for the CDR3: TGTGCCAGTAGTATAACCCCCCAGGACCTTAGTGAGCAGTTCTTC. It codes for CASSITPQDLSEQFF.

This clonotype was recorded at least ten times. The CDR3, as DNA: TGCAGTGCTAGCCCCCCCCGGGACTCCTACGAGCAGTACTTC. It codes for CSASPPRDSYEQYF. The chain joins TRBV20-1 to TRBJ2-7; perhaps TRBD2 as D (5 bases). The CDR3 is 14 amino acids. With 3 bases removed from V and 0 bases from J, the gap between germline ends came to 12 bases. Germline V lookup: CDR1 DFQATT, CDR2 SNEGSKA (reference sequence).

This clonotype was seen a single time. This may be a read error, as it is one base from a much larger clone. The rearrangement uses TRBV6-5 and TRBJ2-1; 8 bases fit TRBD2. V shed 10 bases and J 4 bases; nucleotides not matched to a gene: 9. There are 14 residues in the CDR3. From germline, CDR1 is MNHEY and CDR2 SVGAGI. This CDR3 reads CANTSGSRYNEQFF. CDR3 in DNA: TGTGCCAACACAAGCGGGAGCAGGTACAATGAGCAGTTCTTC.

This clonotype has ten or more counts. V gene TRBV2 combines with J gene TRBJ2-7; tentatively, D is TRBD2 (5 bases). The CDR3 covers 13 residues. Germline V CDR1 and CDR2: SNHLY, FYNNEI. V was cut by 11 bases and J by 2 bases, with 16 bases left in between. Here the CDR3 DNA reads TGTGCCGGAGCCGGACTCAACCCCTACGAGCAGTACTTC. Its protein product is CAGAGLNPYEQYF.

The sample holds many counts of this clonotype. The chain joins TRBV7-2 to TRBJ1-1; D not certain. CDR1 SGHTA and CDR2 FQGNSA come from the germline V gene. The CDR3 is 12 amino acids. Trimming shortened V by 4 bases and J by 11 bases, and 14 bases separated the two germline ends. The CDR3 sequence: CASSSRAGEAFF. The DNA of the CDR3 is TGTGCCAGCAGCTCCCGGGCCGGGGAGGCTTTCTTT. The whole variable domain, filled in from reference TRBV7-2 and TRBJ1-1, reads GAGVSQSPSNKVTEKGKDVELRCDPISGHTALYWYRQSLGQGLEFLIYFQGNSAPDKSGLPSDRFSAERTGGSVSTLTIQRTQQEDSAVYLCASSSRAGEAFFGQGTRLTVV.

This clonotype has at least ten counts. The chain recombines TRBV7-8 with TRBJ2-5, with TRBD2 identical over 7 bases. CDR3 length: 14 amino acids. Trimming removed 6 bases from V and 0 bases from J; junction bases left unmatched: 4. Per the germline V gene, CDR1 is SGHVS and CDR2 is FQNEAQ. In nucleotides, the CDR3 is TGTGCCAGCAGGGAGCGGGGAAACCAAGAGACCCAGTACTTC. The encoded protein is CASRERGNQETQYF. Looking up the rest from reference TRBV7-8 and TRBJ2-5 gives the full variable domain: GAGVSQSPRYKVAKRGQDVALRCDPISGHVSLFWYQQALGQGPEFLTYFQNEAQLDKSGLPSDRFFAERPEGSVSTLKIQRTQQEDSAVYLCASRERGNQETQYFGPGTRLLVL.

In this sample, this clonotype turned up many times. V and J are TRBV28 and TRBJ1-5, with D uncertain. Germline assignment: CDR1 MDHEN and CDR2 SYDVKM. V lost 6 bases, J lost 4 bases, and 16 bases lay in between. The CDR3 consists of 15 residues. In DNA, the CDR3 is TGTGCCAGCAGGGAACGGTCTGGTGGGAATCAGCCCCAGCATTTT. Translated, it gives CASRERSGGNQPQHF.

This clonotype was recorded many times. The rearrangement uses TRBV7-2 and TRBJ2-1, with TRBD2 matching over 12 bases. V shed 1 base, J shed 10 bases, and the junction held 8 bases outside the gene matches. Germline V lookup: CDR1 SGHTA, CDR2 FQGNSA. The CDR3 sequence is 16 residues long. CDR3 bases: TGTGCCAGCAGCTTAGTATGGTCTAGCGGGAGGGAGGAGCAGTTCTTC. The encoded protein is CASSLVWSSGREEQFF.

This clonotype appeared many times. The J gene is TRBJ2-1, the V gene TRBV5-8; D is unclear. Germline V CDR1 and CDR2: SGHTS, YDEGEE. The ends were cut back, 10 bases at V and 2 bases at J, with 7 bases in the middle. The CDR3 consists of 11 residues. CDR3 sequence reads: CACRAYNEQFF. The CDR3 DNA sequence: TGTGCCTGTCGGGCCTACAATGAGCAGTTCTTC.

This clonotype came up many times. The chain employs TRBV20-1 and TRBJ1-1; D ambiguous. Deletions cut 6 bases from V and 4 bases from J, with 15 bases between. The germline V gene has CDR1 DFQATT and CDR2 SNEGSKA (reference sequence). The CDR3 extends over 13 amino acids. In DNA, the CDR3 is TGCAGTGCCTTCGGGGTTTTAGGCACTGAAGCTTTCTTT. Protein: CSAFGVLGTEAFF.

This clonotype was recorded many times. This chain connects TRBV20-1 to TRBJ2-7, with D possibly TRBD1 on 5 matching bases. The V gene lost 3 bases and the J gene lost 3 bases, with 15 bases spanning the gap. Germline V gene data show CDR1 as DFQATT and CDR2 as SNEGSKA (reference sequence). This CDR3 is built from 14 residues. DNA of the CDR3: TGCAGTGCTAGGCCGGCGTTAGGGGACTACGAGCAGTACTTC. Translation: CSARPALGDYEQYF.

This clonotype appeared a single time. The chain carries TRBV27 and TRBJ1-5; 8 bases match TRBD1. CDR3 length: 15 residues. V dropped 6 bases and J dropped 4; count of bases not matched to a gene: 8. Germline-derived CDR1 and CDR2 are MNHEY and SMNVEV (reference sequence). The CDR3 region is CASRPRTGLNQPQHF. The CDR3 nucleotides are TGTGCCAGCAGACCTAGGACAGGGTTGAATCAGCCCCAGCATTTT.

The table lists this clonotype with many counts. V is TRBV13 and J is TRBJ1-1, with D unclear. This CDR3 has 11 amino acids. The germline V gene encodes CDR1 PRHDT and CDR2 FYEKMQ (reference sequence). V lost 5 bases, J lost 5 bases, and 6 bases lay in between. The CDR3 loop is CASSVRTEAFF. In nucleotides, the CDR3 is TGTGCCAGCAGCGTACGGACTGAAGCTTTCTTT.

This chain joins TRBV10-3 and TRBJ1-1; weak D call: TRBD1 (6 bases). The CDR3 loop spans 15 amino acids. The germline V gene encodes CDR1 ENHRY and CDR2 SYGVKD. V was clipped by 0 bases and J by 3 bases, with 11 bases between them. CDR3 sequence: CAISESKGGDTEAFF. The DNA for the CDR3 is TGTGCCATCAGTGAGTCGAAAGGGGGAGACACTGAAGCTTTCTTT.

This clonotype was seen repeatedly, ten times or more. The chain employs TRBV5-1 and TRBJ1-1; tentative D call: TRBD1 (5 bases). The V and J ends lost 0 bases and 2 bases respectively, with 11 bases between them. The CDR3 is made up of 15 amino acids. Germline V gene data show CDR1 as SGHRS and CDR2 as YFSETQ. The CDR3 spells CASSLASGRNTEAFF. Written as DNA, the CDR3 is TGCGCCAGCAGCTTGGCTTCGGGGCGTAACACTGAAGCTTTCTTT.

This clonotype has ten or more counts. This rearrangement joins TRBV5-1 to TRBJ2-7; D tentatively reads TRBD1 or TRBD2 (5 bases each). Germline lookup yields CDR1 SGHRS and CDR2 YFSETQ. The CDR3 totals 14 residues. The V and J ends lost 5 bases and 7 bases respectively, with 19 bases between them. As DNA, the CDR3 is TGCGCCAGCAGTCAACTAGGGACCGAGGGGGAGCAGTACTTC. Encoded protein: CASSQLGTEGEQYF.

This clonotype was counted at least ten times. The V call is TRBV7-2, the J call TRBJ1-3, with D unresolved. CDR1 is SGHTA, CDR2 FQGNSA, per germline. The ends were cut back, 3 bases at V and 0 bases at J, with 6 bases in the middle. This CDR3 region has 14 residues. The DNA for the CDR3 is TGTGCCAGCAGCTTGGGTTCCTCTGGAAACACCATATATTTT. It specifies CASSLGSSGNTIYF.

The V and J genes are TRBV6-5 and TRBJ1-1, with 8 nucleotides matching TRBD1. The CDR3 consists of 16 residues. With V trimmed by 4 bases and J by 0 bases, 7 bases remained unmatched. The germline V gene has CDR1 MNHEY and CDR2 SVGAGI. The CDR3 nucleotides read TGTGCCAGCAGTTCACTCCCGGACAGGGTGAACACTGAAGCTTTCTTT. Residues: CASSSLPDRVNTEAFF.

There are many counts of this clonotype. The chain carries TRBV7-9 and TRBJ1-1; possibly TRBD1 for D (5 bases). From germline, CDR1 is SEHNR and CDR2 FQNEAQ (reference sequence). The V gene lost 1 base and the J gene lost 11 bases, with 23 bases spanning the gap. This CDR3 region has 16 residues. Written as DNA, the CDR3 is TGTGCCAGCAGCTTAGTCGAGGGGCGGAATTCTATATCGGCTTTCTTT. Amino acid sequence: CASSLVEGRNSISAFF.

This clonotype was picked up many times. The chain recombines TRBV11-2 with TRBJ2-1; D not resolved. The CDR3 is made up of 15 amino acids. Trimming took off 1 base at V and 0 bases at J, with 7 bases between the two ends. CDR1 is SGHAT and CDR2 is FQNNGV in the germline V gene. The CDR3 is CASSLAWSSYNEQFF. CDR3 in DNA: TGTGCCAGCAGCTTAGCGTGGAGCTCCTACAATGAGCAGTTCTTC.

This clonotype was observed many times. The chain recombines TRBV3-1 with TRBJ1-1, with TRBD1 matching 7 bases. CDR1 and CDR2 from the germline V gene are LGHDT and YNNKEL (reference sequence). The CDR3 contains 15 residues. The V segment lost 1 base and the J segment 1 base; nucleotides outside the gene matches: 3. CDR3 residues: CASSQVRTGNTEAFF. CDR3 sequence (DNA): TGTGCCAGCAGCCAAGTGAGGACAGGGAACACTGAAGCTTTCTTT.

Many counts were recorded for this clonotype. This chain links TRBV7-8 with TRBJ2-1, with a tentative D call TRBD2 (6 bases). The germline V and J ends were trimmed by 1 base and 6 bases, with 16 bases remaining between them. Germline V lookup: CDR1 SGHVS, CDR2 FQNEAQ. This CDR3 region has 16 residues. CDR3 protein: CASSLDETSGFNEQFF. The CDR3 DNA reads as TGTGCCAGCAGCTTAGATGAGACAAGCGGGTTCAATGAGCAGTTCTTC.

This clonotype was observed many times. The CDR3 DNA is TGCAGCGTTGATACTGAAGCTTTCTTT. Its protein is CSVDTEAFF. This chain uses TRBV29-1 with TRBJ1-1; D unresolved. Trimming took 3 bases from V and 5 from J, leaving 1 base between them. The CDR3 is made up of 9 amino acids. CDR1 is SQVTM and CDR2 is ANQGSEA in the germline V gene.

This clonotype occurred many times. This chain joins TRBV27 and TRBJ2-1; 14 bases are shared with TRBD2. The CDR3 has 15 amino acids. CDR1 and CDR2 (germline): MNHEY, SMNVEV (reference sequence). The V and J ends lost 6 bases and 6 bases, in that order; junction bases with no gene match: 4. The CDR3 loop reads CASSPGTSGSNEQFF. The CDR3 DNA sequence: TGTGCCAGCAGCCCCGGGACTAGCGGGAGCAATGAGCAGTTCTTC.

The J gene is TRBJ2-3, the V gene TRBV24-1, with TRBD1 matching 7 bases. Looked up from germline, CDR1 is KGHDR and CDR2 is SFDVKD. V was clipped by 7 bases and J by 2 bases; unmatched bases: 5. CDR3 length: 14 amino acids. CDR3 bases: TGTGCCACCAGGGGGACAGCCTTCACAGATACGCAGTATTTT. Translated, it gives CATRGTAFTDTQYF.

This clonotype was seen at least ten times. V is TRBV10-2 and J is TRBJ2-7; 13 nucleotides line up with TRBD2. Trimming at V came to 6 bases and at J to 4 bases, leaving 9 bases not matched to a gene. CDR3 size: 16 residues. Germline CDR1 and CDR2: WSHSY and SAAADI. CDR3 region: CASRHGTSGMGYEQYF. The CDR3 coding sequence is TGCGCCAGCAGACACGGGACTAGCGGGATGGGTTACGAGCAGTACTTC.

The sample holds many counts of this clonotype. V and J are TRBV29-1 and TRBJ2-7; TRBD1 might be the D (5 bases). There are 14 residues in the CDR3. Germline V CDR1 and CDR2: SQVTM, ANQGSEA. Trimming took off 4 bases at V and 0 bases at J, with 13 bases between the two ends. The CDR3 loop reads CSVAGGQGSYEQYF. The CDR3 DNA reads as TGCAGCGTTGCAGGCGGCCAGGGCTCCTACGAGCAGTACTTC.

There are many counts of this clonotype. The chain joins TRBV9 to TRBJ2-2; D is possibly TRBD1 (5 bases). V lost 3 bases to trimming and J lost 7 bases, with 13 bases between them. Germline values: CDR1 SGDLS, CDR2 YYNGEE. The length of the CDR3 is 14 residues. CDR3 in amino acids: CASSATVVGGELFF. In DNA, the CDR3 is TGTGCCAGCAGCGCGACAGTTGTCGGCGGGGAGCTGTTTTTT. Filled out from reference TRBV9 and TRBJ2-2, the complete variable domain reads DSGVTQTPKHLITATGQRVTLRCSPRSGDLSVYWYQQSLDQGLQFLIQYYNGEERAKGNILERFSAQQFPDLHSELNLSSLELGDSALYFCASSATVVGGELFFGEGSRLTVL.

CDR3 protein: CASLRTSGRELDTQYF. The CDR3 nucleotides read TGTGCCAGCCTGCGGACTAGCGGGAGGGAGTTGGATACGCAGTATTTT. The gene calls are TRBV7-9 and TRBJ2-3; 15 nucleotides match TRBD2. Germline V gives CDR1 SEHNR, CDR2 FQNEAQ (reference sequence). The ends lost 8 bases at V and 6 bases at J; junction bases unmatched: 9. The CDR3 loop spans 16 amino acids. Filled out from reference TRBV7-9 and TRBJ2-3, the complete variable domain reads DTGVSQNPRHKITKRGQNVTFRCDPISEHNRLYWYRQTLGQGPEFLTYFQNEAQLEKSRLLSDRFSAERPKGSFSTLEIQRTEQGDSAMYLCASLRTSGRELDTQYFGPGTRLTVL.